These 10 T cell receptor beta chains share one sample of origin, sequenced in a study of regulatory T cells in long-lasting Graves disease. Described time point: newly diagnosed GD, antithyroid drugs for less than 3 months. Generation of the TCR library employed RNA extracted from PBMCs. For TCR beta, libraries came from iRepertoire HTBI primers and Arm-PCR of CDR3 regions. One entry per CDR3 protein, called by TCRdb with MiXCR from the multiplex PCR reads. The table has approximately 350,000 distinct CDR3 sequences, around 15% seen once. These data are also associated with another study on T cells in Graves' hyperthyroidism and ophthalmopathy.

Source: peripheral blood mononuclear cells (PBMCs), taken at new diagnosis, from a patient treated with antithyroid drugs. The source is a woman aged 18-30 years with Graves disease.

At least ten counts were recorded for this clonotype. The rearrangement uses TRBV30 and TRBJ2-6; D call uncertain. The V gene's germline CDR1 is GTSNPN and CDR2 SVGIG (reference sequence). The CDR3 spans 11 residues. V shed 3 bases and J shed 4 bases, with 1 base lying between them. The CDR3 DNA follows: TGTGCCTGGAGGGGGGCCAACGTCCTGACTTTC. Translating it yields CAWRGANVLTF.

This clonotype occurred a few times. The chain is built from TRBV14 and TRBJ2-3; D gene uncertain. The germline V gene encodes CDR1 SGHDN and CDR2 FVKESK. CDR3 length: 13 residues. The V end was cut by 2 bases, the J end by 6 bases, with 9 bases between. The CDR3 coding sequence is TGTGCCAGCAGCCAAAGGCTTGGCGATACGCAGTATTTT. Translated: CASSQRLGDTQYF. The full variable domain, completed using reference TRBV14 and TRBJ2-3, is EAGVTQFPSHSVIEKGQTVTLRCDPISGHDNLYWYRRVMGKEIKFLLHFVKESKQDESGMPNNRFLAERTGGTYSTLKVQPAELEDSGVYFCASSQRLGDTQYFGPGTRLTVL.

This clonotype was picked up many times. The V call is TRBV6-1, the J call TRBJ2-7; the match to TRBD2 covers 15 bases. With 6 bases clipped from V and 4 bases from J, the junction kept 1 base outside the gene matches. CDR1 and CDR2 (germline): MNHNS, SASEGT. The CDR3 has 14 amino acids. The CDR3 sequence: CASRGTSGRYEQYF. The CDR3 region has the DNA TGTGCCAGCAGGGGGACTAGCGGGAGGTACGAGCAGTACTTC.

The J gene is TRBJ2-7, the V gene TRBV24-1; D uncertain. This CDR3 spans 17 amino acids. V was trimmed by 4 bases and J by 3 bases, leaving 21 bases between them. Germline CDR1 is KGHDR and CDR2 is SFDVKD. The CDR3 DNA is TGTGCCACCAGTGACCCAACGTCTCCCGCTGTGGTCTACGAGCAGTACTTC. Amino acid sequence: CATSDPTSPAVVYEQYF.

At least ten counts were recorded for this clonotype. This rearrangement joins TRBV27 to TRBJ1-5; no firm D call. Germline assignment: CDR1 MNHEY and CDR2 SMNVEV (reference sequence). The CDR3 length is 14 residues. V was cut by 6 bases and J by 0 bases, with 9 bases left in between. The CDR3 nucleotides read TGTGCCAGCAGCTGGGGTCCTAGCAATCAGCCCCAGCATTTT. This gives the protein CASSWGPSNQPQHF.

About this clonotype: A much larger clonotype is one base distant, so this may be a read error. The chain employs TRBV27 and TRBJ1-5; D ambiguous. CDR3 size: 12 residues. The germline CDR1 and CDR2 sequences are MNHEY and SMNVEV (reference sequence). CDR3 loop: CTSSFEWQPQHF. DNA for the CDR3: TGTACCAGCAGTTTTGAGTGGCAGCCCCAGCATTTT.

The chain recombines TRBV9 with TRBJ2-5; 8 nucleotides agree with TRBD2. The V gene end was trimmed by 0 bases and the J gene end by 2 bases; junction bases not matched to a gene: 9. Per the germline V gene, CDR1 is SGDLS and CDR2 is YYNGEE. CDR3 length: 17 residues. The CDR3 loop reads CASSVGVTSGDQETQYF. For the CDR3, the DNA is TGTGCCAGCAGCGTAGGTGTCACTAGCGGAGATCAAGAGACCCAGTACTTC. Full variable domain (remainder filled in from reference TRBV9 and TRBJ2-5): DSGVTQTPKHLITATGQRVTLRCSPRSGDLSVYWYQQSLDQGLQFLIQYYNGEERAKGNILERFSAQQFPDLHSELNLSSLELGDSALYFCASSVGVTSGDQETQYFGPGTRLLVL.

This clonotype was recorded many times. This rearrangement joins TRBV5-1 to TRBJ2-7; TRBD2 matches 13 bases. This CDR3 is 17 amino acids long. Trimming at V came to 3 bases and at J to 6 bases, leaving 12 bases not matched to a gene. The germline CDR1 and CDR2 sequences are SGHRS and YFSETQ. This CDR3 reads CASSSGLAGVRVGEQYF. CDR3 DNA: TGCGCCAGCAGCTCAGGACTAGCGGGAGTTCGCGTCGGCGAGCAGTACTTC.

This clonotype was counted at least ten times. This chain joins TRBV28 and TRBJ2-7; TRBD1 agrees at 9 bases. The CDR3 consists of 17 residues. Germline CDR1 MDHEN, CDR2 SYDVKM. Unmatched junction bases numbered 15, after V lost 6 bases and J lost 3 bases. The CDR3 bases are TGTGCCAGCAGGGGGGTAAGGGGACAGGGATACCACTACGAGCAGTACTTC. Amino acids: CASRGVRGQGYHYEQYF. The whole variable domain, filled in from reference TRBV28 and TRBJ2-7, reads DVKVTQSSRYLVKRTGEKVFLECVQDMDHENMFWYRQDPGLGLRLIYFSYDVKMKEKGDIPEGYSVSREKKERFSLILESASTNQTSMYLCASRGVRGQGYHYEQYFGPGTRLTVT.

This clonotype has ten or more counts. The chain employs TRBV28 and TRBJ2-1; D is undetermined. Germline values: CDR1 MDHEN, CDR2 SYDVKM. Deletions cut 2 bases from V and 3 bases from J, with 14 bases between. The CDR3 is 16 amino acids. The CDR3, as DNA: TGTGCCAGCAGTTTACTGTTGAGCACTGTCTACAATGAGCAGTTCTTC. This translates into CASSLLLSTVYNEQFF.